This T cell receptor beta chain is from a study of T cells after yellow fever vaccination (dated by TCRdb to about 2019). The study in broad terms: Libraries from fractions with low cell numbers were prepared with the SMART-Seq v4 Ultra Low Input RNA kit. Two healthy male donors made up the cohort, one aged 18 to 29 years and the other aged 30 to 39 years. Bulk TCR alpha and beta repertoires were sequenced longitudinally to track T-cell clones before and after primary and booster YFV17D yellow fever vaccination. Blood samples were taken at several timepoints before and after primary and secondary immunization, and bulk PBMC replicates and cell subsets were isolated.

This clonotype came up a few times. Its target antigen remains unknown. It has no much larger one-base neighbor in the sample; base qualities were not kept. TCR cDNA was synthesized by 5'RACE template switching, through which a universal primer site and unique molecular identifiers were introduced. Priming of cDNA synthesis was performed from both the TCR alpha and TCR beta constant segments. Library amplification used two PCR steps, and the second PCR step added sample barcodes and sequencing adapters. Sequencing of libraries was performed on Illumina HiSeq 2500 (2x100 bp) or NovaSeq (2x150 bp). Processing in the source paper ran as follows. MIGEC handled demultiplexing of reads and collapsing into UMI consensus sequences, while MiXCR performed V(D)J alignment. Using edgeR on replicate PBMC samples, clonotypes were called vaccine-responding if FDR was below 0.01 and the log2 fold change was above 5 up to day 15. CD4 or CD8 identity was assigned to each bulk clonotype according to whether the clonotype was present at higher abundance in the sequenced CD4 repertoire or the sequenced CD8 repertoire. TCRdb passed the public sequencing reads through fastp at Q25 and MiXCR, retaining productive beta sequences. All rows with the same CDR3 protein become a single entry with the most common DNA and genes. The V and J calls were determined by TCRdb, not by the authors. The sample profile shows about 580,000 distinct CDR3 sequences; 17% of them were found once. The top ten clones comprise around 15% of the sample.

The paper as a whole reports these results and caveats: Most clones expanded after primary vaccination (96% of CD4 and roughly 90% of CD8) were re-detected after the booster, suggesting that broad memory maintenance occurred. Because only a couple of donors were included in the study, the extent to which the findings can be generalized is limited. A small fraction of clonotypes showed up in both the CD4 and CD8 compartments, probably as a result of convergent recombination. The secondary T-cell response was found to be weaker but faster than the primary response, with a peak reached on day 5 rather than on day 15. Computational filtering was required because FACS-sorted repertoires could contain abundant contaminating clonotypes from the bulk population.

Taken with the paper, the label for treatment or condition translates to: live attenuated yellow fever vaccine strain. At each blood-draw timepoint, two biological replicates of bulk PBMCs were obtained. PBMCs were isolated from peripheral blood using a standard Ficoll-Paque protocol. TriZol was used to extract RNA from bulk PBMCs, from CD4 and CD8 fractions, and from dextramer-positive and dextramer-negative fractions. The CDR3 covers 16 residues, taking in both the cysteine and the phenylalanine. Of all the DNA, just the CDR3 is kept, 48 bases in frame from base 1. V lost 6 bases and J lost 2 bases, and the count of bases not matched to a germline gene is 9. Via the germline V gene (reference sequence), CDR1 is LGHDT and CDR2 YNNKEL.

The rearranged chain carries TRBV3-1 and TRBJ2-2, and TRBD2 aligns with 7 junction nucleotides. The receptor's source is a man between 18 and 29 years old who received the YFV17D yellow fever vaccine. This specimen was PBMCs, taken about 5 days after the first yellow fever vaccination. The CDR3 protein: CASRRLGGGNTGELFF. The DNA reads TGTGCCAGCAGACGGCTAGGCGGGGGAAACACCGGGGAGCTGTTTTTT.